These T cell receptor beta chains were read from a single sample in a study of cytomegalovirus exposure and HLA in healthy donors. Here immunoSEQ multiplex PCR was the method, and the copy in TCRdb shows in-frame clones only, minus some. Its clone listing holds about 150,000 clones. Material for sequencing was PBMCs. Receptors were obtained from a woman aged 45-60 years in good health and CMV-seronegative. Both conserved end residues are part of each CDR3. A D gene is named only where the DNA matches it firmly.

j_gene: TRBJ1-4
d_gene: TRBD1
v_gene: TRBV5-1
CDR3nt: TGCGCCAGCAGCTCCGGGACAGGGGCGACTGAAAAACTGTTTTTT
CDR3aa: CASSSGTGATEKLFF

j_gene: TRBJ1-1
d_gene: TRBD1
v_gene: TRBV9
CDR3nt: TGTGCCAGCAGCCCACAACAGGGGGCGATCACTGAAGCTTTCTTT
CDR3aa: CASSPQQGAITEAFF

j_gene: TRBJ2-6
d_gene: -
v_gene: TRBV7-3
CDR3nt: TGTGCCAGCAGCTTCGGGGTCTCTGGGGCCAACGTCCTGACTTTC
CDR3aa: CASSFGVSGANVLTF

j_gene: TRBJ2-1
d_gene: TRBD1
v_gene: TRBV30
CDR3nt: TGTGCCTGGAGTGTACTCAGGGGGATTTGGTATGAGCAGTTCTTC
CDR3aa: CAWSVLRGIWYEQFF

j_gene: TRBJ1-4
d_gene: TRBD1
v_gene: TRBV28
CDR3nt: TGTGCCAGCAGCATACCCCCCAGGGGGCGGGATGAAAAACTGTTTTTT
CDR3aa: CASSIPPRGRDEKLFF

j_gene: TRBJ2-3
d_gene: TRBD2
v_gene: TRBV18
CDR3nt: TGTGCCAGCTCACCACGTGGGACTAGCGGCACAGATACGCAGTATTTT
CDR3aa: CASSPRGTSGTDTQYF

j_gene: TRBJ2-5
d_gene: -
v_gene: TRBV20-1
CDR3nt: TGCAGTGCGGTAGAGCAAGAGACCCAGTACTTC
CDR3aa: CSAVEQETQYF

j_gene: TRBJ1-4
d_gene: TRBD1
v_gene: TRBV19
CDR3nt: TGTGCCAGTAGCATGGGACAGTTTAATGAAAAACTGTTTTTT
CDR3aa: CASSMGQFNEKLFF

j_gene: TRBJ1-2
d_gene: -
v_gene: TRBV5-1
CDR3nt: TGCGCCAGCAGCTTAGGCAGGCTGGACTATGGCTACACCTTC
CDR3aa: CASSLGRLDYGYTF

j_gene: TRBJ2-1
d_gene: TRBD2
v_gene: TRBV5-1
CDR3nt: TGCGCCAGCAGCTTGGGTTGGGGGGCTAGCGGGAGCAATGAGCAGTTCTTC
CDR3aa: CASSLGWGASGSNEQFF

j_gene: TRBJ2-3
d_gene: TRBD2
v_gene: TRBV29-1
CDR3nt: TGCAGCGTTTCCCAGACTAGCGGGCGCACAGATACGCAGTATTTT
CDR3aa: CSVSQTSGRTDTQYF

j_gene: TRBJ1-2
d_gene: -
v_gene: TRBV28
CDR3nt: TGTGCCAGCAGTTTAAAAGTCTGGGGGGGACTTGGCTACACCTTC
CDR3aa: CASSLKVWGGLGYTF

j_gene: TRBJ2-3
d_gene: -
v_gene: TRBV6-6
CDR3nt: TGTGCCAGCACCTACAGGGACACGACAGATACGCAGTATTTT
CDR3aa: CASTYRDTTDTQYF

j_gene: TRBJ1-2
d_gene: TRBD1
v_gene: TRBV7-2
CDR3nt: TGTGCCAGCAGCTTGGGGACAGGGATATCCTATGGCTACACCTTC
CDR3aa: CASSLGTGISYGYTF

j_gene: TRBJ2-1
d_gene: TRBD2
v_gene: TRBV19
CDR3nt: TGTGCCAGTAGTATCGGGGGGGGGCCATACAATGAGCAGTTCTTC
CDR3aa: CASSIGGGPYNEQFF

j_gene: TRBJ2-1
d_gene: -
v_gene: TRBV6-5
CDR3nt: TGTGCCAGCAGCCAAGGGGGGGGCTACAATGAGCAGTTCTTC
CDR3aa: CASSQGGGYNEQFF

j_gene: TRBJ2-5
d_gene: TRBD1
v_gene: TRBV30
CDR3nt: TGTGCCTGCACCGACAGGGGGCTTGGGGAGACCCAGTACTTC
CDR3aa: CACTDRGLGETQYF

j_gene: TRBJ1-1
d_gene: -
v_gene: TRBV5-4
CDR3nt: TGTGCCTCGAGCTCCTCGGGGGGTGAAGCTTTCTTT
CDR3aa: CASSSSGGEAFF

j_gene: TRBJ2-1
d_gene: -
v_gene: TRBV27
CDR3nt: TGTGCCAGCAGTCACTTTACTCTAGCGAGCTCCGACAATGAGCAGTTCTTC
CDR3aa: CASSHFTLASSDNEQFF

j_gene: TRBJ1-1
d_gene: -
v_gene: TRBV18
CDR3nt: TGTGCCAGCTCACCAACAAGCACTGAAGCTTTCTTT
CDR3aa: CASSPTSTEAFF

j_gene: TRBJ1-1
d_gene: TRBD1
v_gene: TRBV2
CDR3nt: TGTGCCAGCAGTTTGGGACAGGAGTACACTGAAGCTTTCTTT
CDR3aa: CASSLGQEYTEAFF

j_gene: TRBJ1-2
d_gene: TRBD1
v_gene: TRBV5-4
CDR3nt: TGTGCCAGCAGCTTGGAGGCCAGGGGGCAGGATGGCTACACCTTC
CDR3aa: CASSLEARGQDGYTF

j_gene: TRBJ2-1
d_gene: TRBD2
v_gene: TRBV19
CDR3nt: TGTGCCAGTAGTATGGCGGGGGGCGGTGAGCAGTTCTTC
CDR3aa: CASSMAGGGEQFF

j_gene: TRBJ2-1
d_gene: TRBD1
v_gene: TRBV29-1
CDR3nt: TGCAGCGGTGAACCTACAGGGGGCGATGAGCAGTTCTTC
CDR3aa: CSGEPTGGDEQFF

j_gene: TRBJ2-1
d_gene: -
v_gene: TRBV7-9
CDR3nt: TGTGCCAGCAGCTTAGGGGAGAGGGGGAACTACAATGAGCAGTTCTTC
CDR3aa: CASSLGERGNYNEQFF

j_gene: TRBJ2-7
d_gene: -
v_gene: TRBV18
CDR3nt: TGTGCCAGCTCACCAAATCTGAGAAACGAGCAGTACTTC
CDR3aa: CASSPNLRNEQYF

j_gene: TRBJ2-1
d_gene: TRBD1
v_gene: TRBV30
CDR3nt: TGTGCCTCGGAGAGACAGGGGTTACCCTACAATGAGCAGTTCTTC
CDR3aa: CASERQGLPYNEQFF

j_gene: TRBJ1-2
d_gene: -
v_gene: TRBV2
CDR3nt: TGTGCCAGAGGGGAAGGGGGTGCGGGCTACTATGGCTACACCTTC
CDR3aa: CARGEGGAGYYGYTF

j_gene: TRBJ2-7
d_gene: -
v_gene: TRBV4-1
CDR3nt: TGCGCCAGCAGCCGGCTGGCGGGTTCCCACGAGCAGTACTTC
CDR3aa: CASSRLAGSHEQYF

j_gene: TRBJ2-7
d_gene: TRBD2
v_gene: TRBV2
CDR3nt: TGTGCCAGCAGTGGGTTGTTTGGACTAGCGACCGAGCAGTACTTC
CDR3aa: CASSGLFGLATEQYF

j_gene: TRBJ2-7
d_gene: -
v_gene: TRBV18
CDR3nt: TGTGCCAGCTCGCCCCGACTCGGGGGCGAGCAGTACTTC
CDR3aa: CASSPRLGGEQYF

j_gene: TRBJ1-2
d_gene: -
v_gene: TRBV5-1
CDR3nt: TGCGCCAGCAGCTTGGCTCCGGGACACCTTCACTACACCTTC
CDR3aa: CASSLAPGHLHYTF

j_gene: TRBJ2-6
d_gene: TRBD1
v_gene: TRBV19
CDR3nt: TGTGCCAGTAGTATACCCCAGGGGGTGGCCAACGTCCTGACTTTC
CDR3aa: CASSIPQGVANVLTF

j_gene: TRBJ2-3
d_gene: TRBD2
v_gene: TRBV4-1
CDR3nt: TGCGCCAGCAGCCAACGACTAGCGTCACCTAACACAGATACGCAGTATTTT
CDR3aa: CASSQRLASPNTDTQYF

j_gene: TRBJ1-6
d_gene: TRBD1
v_gene: TRBV9
CDR3nt: TGTGCCAGCAGCGTATCTGGGACAGGGGAATCACCCCTCCACTTT
CDR3aa: CASSVSGTGESPLHF

j_gene: TRBJ2-4
d_gene: TRBD1
v_gene: TRBV7-3
CDR3nt: TGTGCCAGCAGCTTAGGCGGCCCGGGGACAGACTCGCGACTAGCCAAAAACATTCAGTACTTC
CDR3aa: CASSLGGPGTDSRLAKNIQYF

j_gene: TRBJ1-2
d_gene: TRBD1
v_gene: TRBV6-6
CDR3nt: TGTGCCAGCAGTTACTCCCCGGACAGGGTTAACTATGGCTACACCTTC
CDR3aa: CASSYSPDRVNYGYTF

j_gene: TRBJ1-4
d_gene: -
v_gene: TRBV9
CDR3nt: TGTGCCAGCAGCGTACGGGGGCTGGGAGGGGAAAAACTGTTTTTT
CDR3aa: CASSVRGLGGEKLFF

j_gene: TRBJ2-7
d_gene: TRBD2
v_gene: TRBV10-3
CDR3nt: TGTGCCATCAGTGAGTCCTTAGCGGGCCTCTACGAGCAGTACTTC
CDR3aa: CAISESLAGLYEQYF

j_gene: TRBJ1-3
d_gene: -
v_gene: TRBV30
CDR3nt: TGTGCCTGGAGGCAGGTAGCGAACACCATATATTTT
CDR3aa: CAWRQVANTIYF

j_gene: TRBJ2-3
d_gene: TRBD1
v_gene: TRBV5-1
CDR3nt: TGCGCCAGCAGCTTGCAAGGACAGGGGGCGGCAGATACGCAGTATTTT
CDR3aa: CASSLQGQGAADTQYF

j_gene: TRBJ1-6
d_gene: -
v_gene: TRBV7-9
CDR3nt: TGTGCCAGCAGCTTAGACGGACTACCATTGGGTTCACCCCTCCACTTT
CDR3aa: CASSLDGLPLGSPLHF

j_gene: TRBJ1-2
d_gene: -
v_gene: TRBV19
CDR3nt: TGTGCCAGTAGGACGACAGGTGGGTATGGCTACACCTTC
CDR3aa: CASRTTGGYGYTF

j_gene: TRBJ1-1
d_gene: -
v_gene: TRBV4-1
CDR3nt: TGCGCCAGCAGCCAAGATGGTAGGCAGGGATACACTGAAGCTTTCTTT
CDR3aa: CASSQDGRQGYTEAFF

j_gene: TRBJ2-2
d_gene: -
v_gene: TRBV7-3
CDR3nt: TGTGCCAGCAGCTCAGGGATGGAGTTCACCGGGGAGCTGTTTTTT
CDR3aa: CASSSGMEFTGELFF

j_gene: TRBJ1-1
d_gene: -
v_gene: TRBV19
CDR3nt: TGTGCCAGTAGTATGATACCAGATTATAACACTGAAGCTTTCTTT
CDR3aa: CASSMIPDYNTEAFF

j_gene: TRBJ1-2
d_gene: TRBD1
v_gene: TRBV7-9
CDR3nt: TGTGCCGTCACCCAGGGGGCTGATGGCTACACCTTC
CDR3aa: CAVTQGADGYTF

j_gene: TRBJ2-3
d_gene: TRBD1
v_gene: TRBV7-9
CDR3nt: TGTGCCAGCAGCGCCACCGGACAGGGAGGTGATACGCAGTATTTT
CDR3aa: CASSATGQGGDTQYF

j_gene: TRBJ1-1
d_gene: -
v_gene: TRBV6-1
CDR3nt: TGTGCCAGCAGTGAAGTTGGCCAACTGAACACTGAAGCTTTCTTT
CDR3aa: CASSEVGQLNTEAFF

j_gene: TRBJ1-2
d_gene: TRBD1
v_gene: TRBV6-5
CDR3nt: TGTGCCAGCAGTTACGACAGGGACGATGGCTACACCTTC
CDR3aa: CASSYDRDDGYTF

j_gene: TRBJ2-7
d_gene: TRBD2
v_gene: TRBV7-8
CDR3nt: TGTGCCAGCAGCTTATTAGGGTCGGGGGGGGAATACGAGCAGTACTTC
CDR3aa: CASSLLGSGGEYEQYF

j_gene: TRBJ2-1
d_gene: -
v_gene: TRBV28
CDR3nt: TGTGCCAGCAGCCTAAACAATGAGCAGTTCTTC
CDR3aa: CASSLNNEQFF

j_gene: TRBJ2-5
d_gene: TRBD2
v_gene: TRBV5-8
CDR3nt: TGTGCCAGCAGCTTGGTGGTGGGGACTAGCGGGAGAGAGACCCAGTACTTC
CDR3aa: CASSLVVGTSGRETQYF